Sequencing of this T cell receptor (beta chain) was carried out in a study of cytomegalovirus exposure and HLA in healthy donors. The primer mix had 60 Vbeta and 13 Jbeta primers. Assay used: immunoSEQ multiplex PCR; TCRdb lists only in-frame clones, some missing. There are about 43,000 clones in the sample; over 55% occur only once, and roughly 9.4% lies in the top ten. After removal of 4 bases from V and 8 bases from J, the junction contained 8 bases not matched to a gene. The CDR3 contains 16 residues. Germline V gene data show CDR1 as SGHDN and CDR2 as FVKESK. Sequencing was carried out using PBMCs. The chain employs TRBV14 and TRBJ1-4; TRBD1 matches at 12 bases. The TCR was taken from a human donor in good health. CDR3 nucleotides: TGTGCCAGCAGCCTGGGGGGACAGGGGGCATTCGAAAAACTGTTTTTT. This codes for CASSLGGQGAFEKLFF.